This T cell receptor beta chain was captured in a study of blood T cell repertoires in COVID-19. Germline V lookup: CDR1 SGHRS, CDR2 YFSETQ. The CDR3 spans 15 residues. Trimming took 0 bases from V and 6 from J, leaving 13 bases between them. Clones were read by immunoSEQ multiplex PCR, and TCRdb kept only the in-frame ones, dropping some. The data contain roughly 70,000 clones, roughly 72% of them singletons. The chain combines TRBV5-1 with TRBJ2-1, with D possibly being TRBD2 (6 bases). Material for sequencing was peripheral blood. This receptor was identified in a man in his fifties or sixties with COVID-19, enrolled during active disease. For the CDR3, the DNA is TGCGCCAGCAGCTTGGAAAGTGGGAGGTTCAATGAGCAGTTCTTC. Its protein product is CASSLESGRFNEQFF.